Listed here are 6 T cell receptor beta chains from one sample, sequenced in a study of CD8+ T cells in alopecia areata. Reverse transcription of extracted RNA yielded cDNA, which provided the sequencing template. The repertoire was sequenced with immunoSEQ multiplex PCR; TCRdb's copy has only in-frame clones and lacks some. The sample lists 150,000 or so clones, approximately 50% occurring once. Material: CD4+ T cells sorted from blood. These receptors were taken from a human donor with alopecia areata.

The V and J genes are TRBV7-3 and TRBJ2-1; 10 nucleotides agree with TRBD1. This CDR3 has 14 amino acids. Per germline, CDR1 SGHTA and CDR2 FQGTGA. J lost 8 bases, V lost 1 base, and 2 bases had no gene match. The CDR3 spells CASSLRDRGHEQFF. In nucleotides, the CDR3 is TGTGCCAGCAGCTTAAGGGACAGGGGACATGAGCAGTTCTTC. The full variable domain, with the rest looked up from reference TRBV7-3 and TRBJ2-1, is GAGVSQTPSNKVTEKGKYVELRCDPISGHTALYWYRQSLGQGPEFLIYFQGTGAADDSGLPNDRFFAVRPEGSVSTLKIQRTERGDSAVYLCASSLRDRGHEQFFGPGTRLTVL.

The chain employs TRBV29-1 and TRBJ2-7; D may be TRBD2 (6 bases). Germline V CDR1 and CDR2: SQVTM, ANQGSEA. CDR3 length: 16 residues. V shed 0 bases and J shed 3 bases, with 18 bases lying between them. CDR3 in DNA: TGCAGCGTTGAAGATCTCGTGGTGGGAGGACTCTACGAGCAGTACTTC. This codes for CSVEDLVVGGLYEQYF.

This clone was detected a few times. The chain has TRBV30 and TRBJ1-5; D call uncertain. Germline CDR1 GTSNPN, CDR2 SVGIG (reference sequence). The CDR3 contains 15 residues. Trimming removed 0 bases from V and 1 base from J, with 10 bases in between. CDR3 nucleotides: TGTGCCTGGAGTGTACGTACGGGGAGCAATCAGCCCCAGCATTTT. Encoded protein: CAWSVRTGSNQPQHF.

In its sample, this clone was seen a few times. The chain employs TRBV7-9 and TRBJ2-3; 7 bases fit TRBD2. CDR3 length: 16 amino acids. The trim removed 5 bases at V and 4 bases at J, leaving 12 bases unmatched. Per germline, CDR1 SEHNR and CDR2 FQNEAQ (reference sequence). CDR3 amino acids: CASSGSGRERADTQYF. CDR3 nucleotides: TGTGCCAGCAGCGGATCTGGGCGGGAGAGGGCAGATACGCAGTATTTT. The full variable domain, in which reference TRBV7-9 and TRBJ2-3 provide the parts outside the CDR3, is DTGVSQNPRHKITKRGQNVTFRCDPISEHNRLYWYRQTLGQGPEFLTYFQNEAQLEKSRLLSDRFSAERPKGSFSTLEIQRTEQGDSAMYLCASSGSGRERADTQYFGPGTRLTVL.

The V call is TRBV29-1, the J call TRBJ2-1, with D perhaps given as TRBD1 or TRBD2 (7 bases each). CDR1 is SQVTM and CDR2 is ANQGSEA in the germline V gene. Trimming removed 6 bases from V and 7 bases from J, with 13 bases in between. The CDR3 runs 12 residues. CDR3 in amino acids: CSVHRGGNEQFF. The CDR3 DNA sequence: TGCAGCGTACACAGGGGAGGGAATGAGCAGTTCTTC.

The sample holds a few counts of this clone. J is TRBJ2-1 and V is TRBV29-1; 7 nucleotides match TRBD2. The CDR3 has 10 residues. Germline CDR1 reads SQVTM; CDR2 reads ANQGSEA. V was pared by 7 bases and J by 10 bases, with 4 bases of the junction left unmatched. Written as DNA, the CDR3 is TGCAGCGCCCGGGAGGCCGAGCAGTTCTTC. It specifies CSAREAEQFF.